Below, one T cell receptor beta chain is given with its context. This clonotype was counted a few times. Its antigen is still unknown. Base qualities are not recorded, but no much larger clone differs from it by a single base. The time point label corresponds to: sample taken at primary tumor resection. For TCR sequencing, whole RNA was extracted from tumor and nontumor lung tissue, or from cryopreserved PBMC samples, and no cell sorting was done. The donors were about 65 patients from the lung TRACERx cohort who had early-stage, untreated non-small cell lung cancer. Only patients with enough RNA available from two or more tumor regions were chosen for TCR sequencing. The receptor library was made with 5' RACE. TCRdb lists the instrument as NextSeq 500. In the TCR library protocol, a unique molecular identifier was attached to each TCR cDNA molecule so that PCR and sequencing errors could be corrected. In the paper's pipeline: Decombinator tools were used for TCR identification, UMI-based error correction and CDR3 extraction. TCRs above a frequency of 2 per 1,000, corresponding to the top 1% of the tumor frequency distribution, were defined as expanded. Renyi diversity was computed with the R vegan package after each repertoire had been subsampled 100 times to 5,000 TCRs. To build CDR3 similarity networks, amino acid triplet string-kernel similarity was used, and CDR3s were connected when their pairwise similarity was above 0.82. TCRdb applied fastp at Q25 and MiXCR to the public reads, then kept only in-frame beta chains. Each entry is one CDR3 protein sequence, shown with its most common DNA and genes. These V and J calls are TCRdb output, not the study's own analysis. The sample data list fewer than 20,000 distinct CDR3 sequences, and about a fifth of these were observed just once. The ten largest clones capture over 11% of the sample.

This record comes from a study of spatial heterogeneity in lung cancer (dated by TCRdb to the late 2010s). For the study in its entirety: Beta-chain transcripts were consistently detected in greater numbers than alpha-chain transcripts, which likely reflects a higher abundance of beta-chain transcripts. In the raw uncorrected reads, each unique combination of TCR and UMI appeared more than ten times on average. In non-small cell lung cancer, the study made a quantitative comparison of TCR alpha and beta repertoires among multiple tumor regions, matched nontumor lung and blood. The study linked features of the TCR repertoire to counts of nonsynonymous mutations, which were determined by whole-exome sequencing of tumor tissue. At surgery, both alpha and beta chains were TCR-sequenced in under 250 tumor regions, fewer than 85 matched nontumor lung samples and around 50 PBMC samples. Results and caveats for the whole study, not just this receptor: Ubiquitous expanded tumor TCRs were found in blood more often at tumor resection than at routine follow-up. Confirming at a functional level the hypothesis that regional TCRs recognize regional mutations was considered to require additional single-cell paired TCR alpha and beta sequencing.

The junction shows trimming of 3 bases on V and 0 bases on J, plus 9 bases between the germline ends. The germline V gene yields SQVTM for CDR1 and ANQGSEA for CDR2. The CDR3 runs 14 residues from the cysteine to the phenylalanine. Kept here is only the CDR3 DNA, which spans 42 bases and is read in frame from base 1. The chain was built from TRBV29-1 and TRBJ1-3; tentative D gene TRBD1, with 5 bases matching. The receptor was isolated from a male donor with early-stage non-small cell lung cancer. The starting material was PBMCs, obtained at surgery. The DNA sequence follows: TGCAGCGTTGAGATGGGGGGCTCTGGAAACACCATATATTTT. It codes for CSVEMGGSGNTIYF. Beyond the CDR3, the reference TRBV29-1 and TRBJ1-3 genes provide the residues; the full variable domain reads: SAVISQKPSRDICQRGTSLTIQCQVDSQVTMMFWYRQQPGQSLTLIATANQGSEATYESGFVIDKFPISRPNLTFSTLTVSNMSPEDSSIYLCSVEMGGSGNTIYFGEGSWLTVV.